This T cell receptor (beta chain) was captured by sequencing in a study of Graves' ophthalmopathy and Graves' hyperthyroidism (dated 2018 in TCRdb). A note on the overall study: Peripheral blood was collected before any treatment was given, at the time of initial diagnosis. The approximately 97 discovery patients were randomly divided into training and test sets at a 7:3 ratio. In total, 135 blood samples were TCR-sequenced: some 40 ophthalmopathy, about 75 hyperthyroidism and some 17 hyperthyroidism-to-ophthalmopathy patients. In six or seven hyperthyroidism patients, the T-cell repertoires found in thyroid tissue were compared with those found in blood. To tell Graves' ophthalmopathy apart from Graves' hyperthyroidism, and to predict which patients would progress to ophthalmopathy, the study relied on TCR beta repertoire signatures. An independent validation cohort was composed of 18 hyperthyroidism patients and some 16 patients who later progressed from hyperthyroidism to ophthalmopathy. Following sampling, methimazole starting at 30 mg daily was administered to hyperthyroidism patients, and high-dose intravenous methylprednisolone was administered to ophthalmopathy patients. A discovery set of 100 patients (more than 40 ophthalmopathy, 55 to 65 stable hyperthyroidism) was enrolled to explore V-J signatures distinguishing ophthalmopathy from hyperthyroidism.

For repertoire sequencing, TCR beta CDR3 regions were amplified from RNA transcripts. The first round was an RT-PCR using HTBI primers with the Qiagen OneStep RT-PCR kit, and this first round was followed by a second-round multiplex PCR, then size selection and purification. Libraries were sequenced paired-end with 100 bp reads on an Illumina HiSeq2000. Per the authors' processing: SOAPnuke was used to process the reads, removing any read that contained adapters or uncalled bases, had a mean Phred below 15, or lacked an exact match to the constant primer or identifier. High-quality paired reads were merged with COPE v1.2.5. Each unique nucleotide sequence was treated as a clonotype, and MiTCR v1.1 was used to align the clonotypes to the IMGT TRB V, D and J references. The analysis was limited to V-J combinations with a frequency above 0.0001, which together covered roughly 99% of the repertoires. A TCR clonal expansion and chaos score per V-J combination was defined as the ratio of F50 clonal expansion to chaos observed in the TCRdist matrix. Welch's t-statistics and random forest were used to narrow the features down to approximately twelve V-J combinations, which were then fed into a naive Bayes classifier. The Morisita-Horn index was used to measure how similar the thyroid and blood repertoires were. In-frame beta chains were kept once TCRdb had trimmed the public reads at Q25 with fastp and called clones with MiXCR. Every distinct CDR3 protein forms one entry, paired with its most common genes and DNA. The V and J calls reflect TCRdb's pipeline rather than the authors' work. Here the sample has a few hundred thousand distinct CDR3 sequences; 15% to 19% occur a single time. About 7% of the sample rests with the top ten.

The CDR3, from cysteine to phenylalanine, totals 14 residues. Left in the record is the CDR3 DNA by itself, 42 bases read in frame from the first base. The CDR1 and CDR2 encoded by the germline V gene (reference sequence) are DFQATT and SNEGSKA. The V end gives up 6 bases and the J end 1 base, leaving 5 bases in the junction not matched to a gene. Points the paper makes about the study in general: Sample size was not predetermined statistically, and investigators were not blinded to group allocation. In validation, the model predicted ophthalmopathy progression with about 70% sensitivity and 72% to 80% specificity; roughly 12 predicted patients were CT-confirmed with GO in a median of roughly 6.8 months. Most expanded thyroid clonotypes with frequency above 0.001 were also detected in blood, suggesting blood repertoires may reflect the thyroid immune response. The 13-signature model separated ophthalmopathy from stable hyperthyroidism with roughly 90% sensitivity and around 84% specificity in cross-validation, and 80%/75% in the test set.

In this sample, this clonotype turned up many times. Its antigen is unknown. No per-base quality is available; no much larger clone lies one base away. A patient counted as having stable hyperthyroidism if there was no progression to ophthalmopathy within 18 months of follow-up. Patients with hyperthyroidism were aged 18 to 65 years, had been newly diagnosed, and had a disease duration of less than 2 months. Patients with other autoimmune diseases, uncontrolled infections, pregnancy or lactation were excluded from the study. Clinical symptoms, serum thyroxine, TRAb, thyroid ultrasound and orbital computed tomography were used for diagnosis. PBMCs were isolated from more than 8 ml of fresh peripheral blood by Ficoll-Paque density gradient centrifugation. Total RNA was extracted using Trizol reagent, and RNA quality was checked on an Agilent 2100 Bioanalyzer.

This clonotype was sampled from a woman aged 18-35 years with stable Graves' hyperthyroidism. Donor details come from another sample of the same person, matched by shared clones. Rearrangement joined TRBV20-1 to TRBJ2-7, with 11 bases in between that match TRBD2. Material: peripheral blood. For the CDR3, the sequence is CSAYLAGGSYEQYF. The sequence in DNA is TGCAGTGCCTATCTAGCGGGGGGTTCCTACGAGCAGTACTTC.